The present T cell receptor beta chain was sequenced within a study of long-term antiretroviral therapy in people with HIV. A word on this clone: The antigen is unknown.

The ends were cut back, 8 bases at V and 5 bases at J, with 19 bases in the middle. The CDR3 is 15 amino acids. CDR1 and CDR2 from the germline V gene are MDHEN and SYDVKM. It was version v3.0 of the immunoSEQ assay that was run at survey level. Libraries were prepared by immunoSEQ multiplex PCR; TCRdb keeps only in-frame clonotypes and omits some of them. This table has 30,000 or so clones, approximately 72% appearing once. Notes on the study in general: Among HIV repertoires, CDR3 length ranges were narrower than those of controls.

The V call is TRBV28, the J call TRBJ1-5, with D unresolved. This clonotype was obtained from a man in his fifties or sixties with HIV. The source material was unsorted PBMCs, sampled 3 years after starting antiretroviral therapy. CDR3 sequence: CASAKFAAGHQPQHF. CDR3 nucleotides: TGTGCCAGCGCAAAGTTTGCGGCCGGCCATCAGCCCCAGCATTTT.